This T cell receptor beta chain was sequenced during a study of shared clonotypes between healthy human individuals. Study information: The plates for each donor numbered three CD4 naive, three CD4 memory, two CD8 naive and one CD8 memory.

TCRdb's copy holds only in-frame clones and misses some; the assay was immunoSEQ multiplex PCR. The table records fewer than 3 million clones, around 92% of them present only once. This CDR3 is 12 amino acids long. J gave up 8 bases and V 4 bases, and 7 bases lay outside the gene matches. Germline assignment: CDR1 SQVTM and CDR2 ANQGSEA. This TCR was sampled from a man aged 18 to 30 in good health. Some clones in this sample may be carry-over from other donors' samples. Sequences were obtained from naive CD4+ T cells from PBMCs. Subset noted: CD45RA+ positively selected. V is TRBV29-1 and J is TRBJ1-2; 7 bases map to TRBD1. The CDR3 nucleotides are TGCAGCGTTGGCCGACAGGGTGAGGGCTACACCTTC. This gives the protein CSVGRQGEGYTF.